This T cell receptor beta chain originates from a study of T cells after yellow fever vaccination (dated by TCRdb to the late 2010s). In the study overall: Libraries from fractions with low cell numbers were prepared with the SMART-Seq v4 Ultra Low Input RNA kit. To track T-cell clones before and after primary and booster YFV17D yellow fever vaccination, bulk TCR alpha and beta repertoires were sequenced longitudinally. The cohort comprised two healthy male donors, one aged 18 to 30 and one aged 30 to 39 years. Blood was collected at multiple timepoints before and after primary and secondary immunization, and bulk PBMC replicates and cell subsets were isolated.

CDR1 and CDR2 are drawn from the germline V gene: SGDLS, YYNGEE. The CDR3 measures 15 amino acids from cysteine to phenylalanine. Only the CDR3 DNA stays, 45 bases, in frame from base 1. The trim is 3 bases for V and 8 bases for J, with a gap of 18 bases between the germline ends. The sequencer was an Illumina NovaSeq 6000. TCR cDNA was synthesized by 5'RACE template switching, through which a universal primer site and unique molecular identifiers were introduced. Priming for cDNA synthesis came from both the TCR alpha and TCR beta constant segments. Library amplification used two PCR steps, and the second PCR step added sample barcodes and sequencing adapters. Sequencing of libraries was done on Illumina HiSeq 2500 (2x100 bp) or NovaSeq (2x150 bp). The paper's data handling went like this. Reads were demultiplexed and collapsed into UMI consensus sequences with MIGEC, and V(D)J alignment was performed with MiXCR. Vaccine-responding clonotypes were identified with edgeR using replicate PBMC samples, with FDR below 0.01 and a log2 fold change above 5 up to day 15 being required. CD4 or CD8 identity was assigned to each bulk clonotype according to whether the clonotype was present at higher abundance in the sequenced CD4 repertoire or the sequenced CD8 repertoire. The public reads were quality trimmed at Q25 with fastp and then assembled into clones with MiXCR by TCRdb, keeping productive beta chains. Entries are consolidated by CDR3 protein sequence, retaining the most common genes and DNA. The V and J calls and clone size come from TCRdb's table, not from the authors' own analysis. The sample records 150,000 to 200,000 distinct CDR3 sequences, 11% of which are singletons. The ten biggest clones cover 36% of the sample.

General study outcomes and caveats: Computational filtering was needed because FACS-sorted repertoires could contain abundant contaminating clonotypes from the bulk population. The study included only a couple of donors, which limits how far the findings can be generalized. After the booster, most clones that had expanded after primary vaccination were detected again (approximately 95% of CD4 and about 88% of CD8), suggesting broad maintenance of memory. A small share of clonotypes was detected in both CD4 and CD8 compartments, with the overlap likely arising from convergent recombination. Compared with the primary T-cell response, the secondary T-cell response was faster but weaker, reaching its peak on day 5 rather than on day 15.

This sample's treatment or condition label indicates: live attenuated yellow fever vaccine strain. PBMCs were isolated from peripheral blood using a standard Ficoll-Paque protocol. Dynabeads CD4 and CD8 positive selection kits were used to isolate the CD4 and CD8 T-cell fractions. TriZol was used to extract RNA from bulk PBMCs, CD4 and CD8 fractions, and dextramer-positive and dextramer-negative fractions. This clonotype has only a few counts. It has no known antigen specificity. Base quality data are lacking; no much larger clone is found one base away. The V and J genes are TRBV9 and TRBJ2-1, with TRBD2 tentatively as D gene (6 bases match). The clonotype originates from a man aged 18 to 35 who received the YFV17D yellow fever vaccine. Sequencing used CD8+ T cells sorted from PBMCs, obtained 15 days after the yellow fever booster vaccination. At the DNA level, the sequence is TGTGCCAGCAGCGGCGGGACGGGCTTGGGCGATGAGCAGTTCTTC. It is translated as CASSGGTGLGDEQFF.